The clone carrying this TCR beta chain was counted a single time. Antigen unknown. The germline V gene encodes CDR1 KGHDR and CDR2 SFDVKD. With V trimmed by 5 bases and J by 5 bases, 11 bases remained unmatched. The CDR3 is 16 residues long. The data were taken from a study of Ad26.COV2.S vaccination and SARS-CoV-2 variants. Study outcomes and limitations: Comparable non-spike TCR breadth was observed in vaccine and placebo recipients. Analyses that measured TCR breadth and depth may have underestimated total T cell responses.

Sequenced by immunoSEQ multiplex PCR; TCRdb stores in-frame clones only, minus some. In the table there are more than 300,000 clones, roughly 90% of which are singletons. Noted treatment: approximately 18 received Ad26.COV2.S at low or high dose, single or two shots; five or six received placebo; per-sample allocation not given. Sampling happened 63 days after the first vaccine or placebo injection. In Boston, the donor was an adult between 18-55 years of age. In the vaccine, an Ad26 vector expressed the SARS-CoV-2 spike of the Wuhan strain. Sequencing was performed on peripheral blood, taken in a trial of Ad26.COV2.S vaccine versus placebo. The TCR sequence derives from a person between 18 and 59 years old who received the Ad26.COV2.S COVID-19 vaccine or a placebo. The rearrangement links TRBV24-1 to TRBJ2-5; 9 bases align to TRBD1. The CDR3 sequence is CATSGDTGGFRETQYF. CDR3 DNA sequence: TGTGCCACCAGTGGCGATACAGGGGGCTTTAGGGAGACCCAGTACTTC.